Presented here are 8 T cell receptor beta chains from one specimen sequenced in a study of T-cell reconstitution after alpha-beta-depleted transplantation in children. The authors prepared the TCRbeta library with unique molecular identifiers. MiXCR, applied by TCRdb to the PCR reads, yields one record per CDR3 protein. Among more than 450,000 distinct CDR3 sequences listed, 15% to 20% were seen once. The sequenced sample was PBMCs from the stem cell graft donor, obtained from the stem cell graft. Source of these receptors: a human donor who donated a stem cell graft to a child with acute lymphoblastic leukemia.

This clonotype was counted a few times. The CDR3: CSVERDYGYTF. Written as DNA, the CDR3 is TGCAGCGTTGAAAGGGACTATGGCTACACCTTC. V is TRBV29-1 and J is TRBJ1-2; D unresolved. CDR1 and CDR2 from the germline V gene are SQVTM and ANQGSEA. The CDR3 is 11 amino acids. V dropped 2 bases and J dropped 3 bases, with 4 bases sitting between them.

This chain connects TRBV30 to TRBJ2-7, with a weak D call TRBD2 (6 bases). V was cut by 4 bases and J by 0 bases, with 13 bases left in between. The V gene's germline CDR1 is GTSNPN and CDR2 SVGIG (reference sequence). CDR3 length: 14 amino acids. CDR3 coding DNA: TGTGCCTGGAACAGCGGGTTGAGCTCCTACGAGCAGTACTTC. Its protein product is CAWNSGLSSYEQYF.

This clonotype was detected only a few times. The V and J genes are TRBV5-5 and TRBJ2-1; perhaps TRBD2 as D (6 bases). The CDR3 is 15 residues long. V lost 2 bases to trimming and J lost 10 bases, with 19 bases between them. Germline V gives CDR1 SGHKS, CDR2 YYEKEE (reference sequence). The CDR3: CASSLKRVGAGEQFF. DNA of the CDR3: TGTGCCAGCAGCTTAAAGCGGGTTGGCGCTGGGGAGCAGTTCTTC.

The CDR3 bases are TGCAGTGCTAGATTGGACGACTACTCCTACAATGAGCAGTTCTTC. Its protein is CSARLDDYSYNEQFF. V usage is TRBV20-1 and J usage is TRBJ2-1, with D possibly being TRBD2 (5 bases). The CDR3 is 15 amino acids. Germline-derived CDR1 and CDR2 are DFQATT and SNEGSKA (reference sequence). Trimming shortened V by 2 bases and J by 0 bases, and 11 bases separated the two germline ends.

This chain joins TRBV7-8 and TRBJ2-1; TRBD2 might be the D (6 bases). Trimming pared 3 bases from V and 12 bases from J, leaving 15 bases between. The CDR3 spans 13 residues. Germline CDR1 reads SGHVS; CDR2 reads FQNEAQ. The CDR3 DNA is TGTGCCAGCAGCTTGGGGCAGGGACTTGCGCAGTTCTTC. It encodes CASSLGQGLAQFF.

This clonotype was detected ten times or more. V usage is TRBV29-1 and J usage is TRBJ2-2, with D unresolved. Trimming pared 7 bases from V and 3 bases from J, leaving 9 bases between. Looked up from germline, CDR1 is SQVTM and CDR2 is ANQGSEA. This CDR3 is built from 12 residues. The CDR3 loop reads CSAETDTGELFF. CDR3 nucleotides: TGCAGCGCTGAGACCGACACCGGGGAGCTGTTTTTT.

The chain uses TRBV7-8 and TRBJ1-1; D call uncertain. Germline V CDR1 and CDR2: SGHVS, FQNEAQ. Between the trimmed V and J ends, which lost 1 base and 5 bases, there was a span of 11 bases. There are 14 residues in the CDR3. CDR3 sequence reads: CASSLEGLSTEAFF. CDR3 nucleotides: TGTGCCAGCAGCTTAGAAGGTTTGAGTACTGAAGCTTTCTTT.

The chain combines TRBV12-3 or TRBV12-4 with TRBJ1-5; D is perhaps TRBD1 (6 bases). CDR3 size: 14 residues. V was cut by 3 bases and J by 7 bases, with 13 bases left in between. CDR3 in DNA: TGTGCCAGCAGTTTTCGGGGGCAGGGGCAGCCCCAGCATTTT. This gives the protein CASSFRGQGQPQHF.